This T cell receptor beta chain was sequenced for a study of T cells in Graves' hyperthyroidism and ophthalmopathy. Amplified regions were TCR beta CDR3 sequences from RNA transcripts. RT-PCR in the first round (using the HTBI primer set) targeted the TCR CDR3. A single record per CDR3 protein comes from TCRdb applying MiXCR to the multiplex PCR reads. In the table there are about 640,000 distinct CDR3 sequences, less than 25% of which are singletons. Germline CDR1 GTSNPN, CDR2 SVGIG (reference sequence). Trimming stripped 5 bases from V and 2 bases from J, with 16 bases between. This CDR3 is 14 amino acids long. This clonotype was seen a few times.

J is TRBJ2-7 and V is TRBV30; D unclear. The receptor comes from a man aged 25 to 40 with Graves' ophthalmopathy. Sequences were obtained from blood. This CDR3 reads CAWGLADAAYEQYF. In DNA form, the CDR3 reads TGTGCCTGGGGTCTGGCGGACGCGGCCTACGAGCAGTACTTC. Full variable domain (outside the CDR3, taken from reference TRBV30 and TRBJ2-7): SQTIHQWPATLVQPVGSPLSLECTVEGTSNPNLYWYRQAAGRGLQLLFYSVGIGQISSEVPQNLSASRPQDRQFILSSKKLLLSDSGFYLCAWGLADAAYEQYFGPGTRLTVT.